The source of this T cell receptor (beta chain) is a study of control samples from healthy donors and cancer patients. This clone was recorded a few times. Using immunoSEQ multiplex PCR, the repertoire was profiled, and TCRdb retains in-frame clones only, with some absent. The sample comprises under 80,000 clones, over 75% of which are singletons, and around 30% rests with the top ten. This CDR3 contains 15 residues. Germline lookup yields CDR1 MNHEY and CDR2 SVGEGT. Trimming removed 2 bases from V and 1 base from J, with 6 bases in between. The TCR comes from a man over 45 in good health. Sample: blood. V is TRBV6-2 or TRBV6-3 and J is TRBJ2-6, with unresolved D. The CDR3 coding sequence is TGTGCCAGCAGTTACGTGGGGTCTGGGGCCAACGTCCTGACTTTC. Amino acids: CASSYVGSGANVLTF.